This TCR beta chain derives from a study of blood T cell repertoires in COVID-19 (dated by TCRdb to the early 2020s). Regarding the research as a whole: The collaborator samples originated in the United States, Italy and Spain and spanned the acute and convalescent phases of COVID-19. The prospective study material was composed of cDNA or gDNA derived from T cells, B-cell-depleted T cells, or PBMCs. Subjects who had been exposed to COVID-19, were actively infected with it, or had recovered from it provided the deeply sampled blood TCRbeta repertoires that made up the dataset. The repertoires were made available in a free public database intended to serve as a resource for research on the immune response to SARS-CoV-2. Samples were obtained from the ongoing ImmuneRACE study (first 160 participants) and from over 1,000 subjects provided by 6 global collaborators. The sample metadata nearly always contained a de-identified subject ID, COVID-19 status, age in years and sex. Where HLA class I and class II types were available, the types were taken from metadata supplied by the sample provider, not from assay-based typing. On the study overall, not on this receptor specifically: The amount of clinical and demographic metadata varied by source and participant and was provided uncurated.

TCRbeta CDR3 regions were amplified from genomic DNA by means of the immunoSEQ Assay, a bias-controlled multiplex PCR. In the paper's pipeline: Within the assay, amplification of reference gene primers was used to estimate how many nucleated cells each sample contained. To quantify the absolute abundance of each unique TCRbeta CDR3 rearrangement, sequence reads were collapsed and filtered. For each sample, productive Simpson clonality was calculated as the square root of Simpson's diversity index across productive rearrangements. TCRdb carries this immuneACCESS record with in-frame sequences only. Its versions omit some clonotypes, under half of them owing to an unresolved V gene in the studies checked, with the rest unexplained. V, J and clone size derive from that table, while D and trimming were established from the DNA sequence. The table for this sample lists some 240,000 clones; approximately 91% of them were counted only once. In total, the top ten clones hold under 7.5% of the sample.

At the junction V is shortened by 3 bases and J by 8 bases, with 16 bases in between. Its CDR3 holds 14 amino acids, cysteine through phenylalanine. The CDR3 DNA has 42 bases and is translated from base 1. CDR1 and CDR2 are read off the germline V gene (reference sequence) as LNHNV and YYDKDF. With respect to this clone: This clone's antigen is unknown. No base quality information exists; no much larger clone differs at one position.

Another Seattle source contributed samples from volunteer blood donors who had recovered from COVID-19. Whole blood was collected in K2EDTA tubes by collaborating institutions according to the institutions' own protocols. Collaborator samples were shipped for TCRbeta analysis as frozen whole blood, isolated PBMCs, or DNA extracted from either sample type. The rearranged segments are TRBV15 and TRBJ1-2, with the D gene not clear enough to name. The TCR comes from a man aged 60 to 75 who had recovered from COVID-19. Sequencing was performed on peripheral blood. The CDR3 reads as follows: CATSRVYEDPGYTF. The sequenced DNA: TGTGCCACCAGCAGGGTTTATGAGGATCCCGGCTACACCTTC.